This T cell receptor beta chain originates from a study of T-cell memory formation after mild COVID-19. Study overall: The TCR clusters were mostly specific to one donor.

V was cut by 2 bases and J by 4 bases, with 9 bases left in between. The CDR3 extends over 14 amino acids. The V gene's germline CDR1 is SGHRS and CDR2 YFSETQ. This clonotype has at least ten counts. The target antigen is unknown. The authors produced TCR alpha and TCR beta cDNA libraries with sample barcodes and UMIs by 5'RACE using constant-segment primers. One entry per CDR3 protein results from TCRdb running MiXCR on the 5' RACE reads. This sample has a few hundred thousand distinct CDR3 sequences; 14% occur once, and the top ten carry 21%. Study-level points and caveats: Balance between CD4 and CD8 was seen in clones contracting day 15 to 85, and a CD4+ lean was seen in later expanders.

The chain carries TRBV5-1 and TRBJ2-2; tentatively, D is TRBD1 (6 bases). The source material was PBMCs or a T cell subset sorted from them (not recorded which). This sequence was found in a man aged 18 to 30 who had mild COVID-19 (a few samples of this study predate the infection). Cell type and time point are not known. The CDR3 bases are TGCGCCAGCAGCTTAACAGGGATCACCGGGGAGCTGTTTTTT. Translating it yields CASSLTGITGELFF.